This TCR beta chain emerged from a study of blood T cell repertoires in COVID-19. Study-level information: Both acute and convalescent COVID-19 samples were obtained from the United States, Italy and Spain. Sample material is recorded as cDNA or gDNA derived from T cells, B-cell-depleted T cells, or PBMCs.

Original processing methods: Scientists estimated how many nucleated cells there were by amplifying reference gene primers. The method was immunoSEQ multiplex PCR; TCRdb's version includes in-frame clones alone and lacks a portion of them. The D gene and trimming were derived from the DNA, and the V and J assignments and clone size from that table. Seen here are about 230,000 clones, around 84% observed once, and the top ten hold just under 1%. The germline gives CDR1 SGHRS, CDR2 YFSETQ. The CDR3 totals 16 residues. The ends were cut back, 0 bases at V and 6 bases at J, with 18 bases in the middle. The V and J genes are TRBV5-1 and TRBJ1-2; D gene unclear. Specimen: peripheral blood. This clonotype was sampled from a middle-aged man with acute or convalescent COVID-19. CDR3 coding DNA: TGCGCCAGCAGCTTGGTGATAGACGGAGGGTTGGATGGCTACACCTTC. Residues: CASSLVIDGGLDGYTF.